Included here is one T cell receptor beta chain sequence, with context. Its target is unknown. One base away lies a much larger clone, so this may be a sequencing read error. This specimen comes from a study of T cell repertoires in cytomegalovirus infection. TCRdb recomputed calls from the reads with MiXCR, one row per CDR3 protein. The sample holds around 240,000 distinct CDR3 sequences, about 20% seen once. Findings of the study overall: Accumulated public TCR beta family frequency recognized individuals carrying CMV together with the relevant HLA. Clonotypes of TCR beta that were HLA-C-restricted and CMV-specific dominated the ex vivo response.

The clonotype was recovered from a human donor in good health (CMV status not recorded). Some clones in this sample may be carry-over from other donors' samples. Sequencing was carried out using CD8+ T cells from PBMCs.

CDR3 sequence (DNA): TGTGCCAGCAGCTCCGGGGACAGTCAGACTGAAGCTTTCTTT. This sequence encodes CASSSGDSQTEAFF. The chain combines TRBV7-6 with TRBJ1-1; TRBD1 matches 7 bases. The CDR3 loop spans 14 amino acids. Looked up from germline, CDR1 is SGHVS and CDR2 is FNYEAQ. The J segment lost 5 bases and the V segment lost 4 bases, leaving 7 bases of the junction unmatched.